This T cell receptor (beta chain) originates from a study of T cell responses to AZD1222 COVID-19 vaccine. Clones were sequenced by immunoSEQ multiplex PCR, and TCRdb holds only the in-frame ones, with some missing. The sample lists approximately 140,000 clones; approximately 78% were seen once. Germline CDR1 is LNHDA and CDR2 is SQIVND (reference sequence). Trimming at V came to 5 bases and at J to 9 bases, leaving 7 bases not matched to a gene. The CDR3 runs 14 residues. This TCR was recovered from an adult in good health. This rearrangement joins TRBV19 to TRBJ1-6; 7 nucleotides align to TRBD1. The sequencing here drew on peripheral blood, taken on day 0 of MenACWY control vaccination. CDR3 amino acids: CASSLQGRGSPLHF. The CDR3 bases are TGTGCCAGTAGTTTACAGGGGAGGGGTTCACCCCTCCACTTT.